This passage covers 22 T cell receptor beta chains from one sample sequenced in a study of breast tumors, draining lymph nodes, adjacent tissues. The lymph nodes were axillary draining lymph nodes from breast cancer patients. TCRdb fed the multiplex PCR reads into MiXCR, producing one record per CDR3 protein. The sample yields 150,000 to 200,000 distinct CDR3 sequences, approximately 30% seen once. The specimen sequenced was axillary lymph node tissue. The receptors here all came from a female donor with breast cancer. Some clones in this sample may be carry-over from other donors' samples.

This clonotype occurred many times. In nucleotides, the CDR3 is TGTGCCAGCAGCCAACTTCGGGACACCGGGGAGCTGTTTTTT. It yields the protein CASSQLRDTGELFF. The chain combines TRBV14 with TRBJ2-2; D uncertain. Germline CDR1 reads SGHDN; CDR2 reads FVKESK. The CDR3 is made up of 14 amino acids. The V gene lost 2 bases and the J gene lost 3 bases, with 7 bases spanning the gap.

V usage is TRBV20-1 and J usage is TRBJ1-1; D is ambiguous. Per germline, CDR1 DFQATT and CDR2 SNEGSKA (reference sequence). The germline V and J ends were trimmed by 7 bases and 5 bases, with 20 bases remaining between them. The CDR3 has 14 residues. The CDR3 DNA reads TGCAGTGTTAAACTAGCAGGCAGGCAAACTGAAGCTTTCTTT. Its protein product is CSVKLAGRQTEAFF.

The rearrangement joins TRBV30 to TRBJ1-2; tentative D call: TRBD1 (5 bases). CDR3 length equals 17 residues. Trimming took off 3 bases at V and 8 bases at J, with 28 bases between the two ends. Germline V gives CDR1 GTSNPN, CDR2 SVGIG (reference sequence). CDR3 DNA: TGTGCCTGGAGCGACACAGCTATGGTCGGGACTCATCTAGGCTACACCTTC. Translated: CAWSDTAMVGTHLGYTF. Together with reference TRBV30 and TRBJ1-2, the CDR3 gives the full variable domain: SQTIHQWPATLVQPVGSPLSLECTVEGTSNPNLYWYRQAAGRGLQLLFYSVGIGQISSEVPQNLSASRPQDRQFILSSKKLLLSDSGFYLCAWSDTAMVGTHLGYTFGSGTRLTVV.

The V gene is TRBV9, the J gene TRBJ1-3, with D uncertain. The CDR3 length is 14 residues. Trimming stripped 0 bases from V and 7 bases from J, with 11 bases between. The germline gives CDR1 SGDLS, CDR2 YYNGEE. The CDR3 region is CASSVAVSWNTIYF. The CDR3 bases are TGTGCCAGCAGCGTAGCAGTCTCATGGAACACCATATATTTT.

This clonotype was seen repeatedly, ten times or more. The V and J genes are TRBV7-3 and TRBJ2-1; TRBD1 agrees at 10 bases. In germline, CDR1 is SGHTA, CDR2 FQGTGA. The CDR3 totals 17 residues. V gave up 5 bases and J gave up 2 bases; unmatched junction bases: 9. The CDR3 bases are TGTGCCAGCAGCCCTTGGCCCGGGACAGGGGCCTACAATGAGCAGTTCTTC. Residues: CASSPWPGTGAYNEQFF. The whole variable domain, remainder taken from reference TRBV7-3 and TRBJ2-1, is GAGVSQTPSNKVTEKGKYVELRCDPISGHTALYWYRQSLGQGPEFLIYFQGTGAADDSGLPNDRFFAVRPEGSVSTLKIQRTERGDSAVYLCASSPWPGTGAYNEQFFGPGTRLTVL.

This clonotype was detected ten times or more. This chain joins TRBV11-2 and TRBJ1-6; D gene uncertain. The CDR3 runs 14 residues. Germline V lookup: CDR1 SGHAT, CDR2 FQNNGV. The V end lost 3 bases, the J end lost 7 bases, and 10 bases lay between the germline ends. CDR3 sequence reads: CASSFGGYNSPLHF. DNA of the CDR3: TGTGCCAGCAGCTTCGGAGGGTACAATTCACCCCTCCACTTT.

The V and J genes are TRBV11-3 and TRBJ1-2, with TRBD1 identical over 7 bases. Germline-derived CDR1 and CDR2 are SGHNT and YENEEA. V dropped 1 base and J dropped 3; count of bases not matched to a gene: 5. The CDR3 length is 15 residues. The CDR3 loop reads CASSLGGQQYYGYTF. The CDR3, as DNA: TGTGCCAGCAGCTTAGGGGGACAGCAATACTATGGCTACACCTTC.

The gene calls are TRBV28 and TRBJ1-2, with D possibly being TRBD1 (6 bases). This CDR3 region has 17 residues. Germline-derived CDR1 and CDR2 are MDHEN and SYDVKM. The V and J ends lost 2 bases and 4 bases respectively, with 20 bases between them. This chain's CDR3 is CASSLTGNNPMGYGYTF. CDR3 in DNA: TGTGCCAGCAGTTTAACAGGGAATAATCCTATGGGCTATGGCTACACCTTC.

This clonotype was seen repeatedly, ten times or more. The rearrangement links TRBV20-1 to TRBJ1-5; 7 positions match TRBD1. J gave up 0 bases and V 6 bases, and 17 bases lay outside the gene matches. CDR1 and CDR2 (germline): DFQATT, SNEGSKA (reference sequence). This CDR3 spans 18 amino acids. CDR3 DNA sequence: TGCAGTGCCACGGCGGGCAGGGGGAGAGGATATAGCAATCAGCCCCAGCATTTT. It is translated as CSATAGRGRGYSNQPQHF.

To note about this clonotype: A read error may account for a junction end that differs from germline. The rearrangement links TRBV9 to TRBJ1-3; 11 positions agree with TRBD1. The CDR3 covers 16 residues. The germline V gene has CDR1 SGDLS and CDR2 YYNGEE. CDR3 loop: CACSVGDRGCGNTIYF. The CDR3, as DNA: TGTGCCTGCAGCGTAGGGGACAGGGGGTGTGGAAACACCATATATTTT.

This clonotype was counted a single time. V and J are TRBV19 and TRBJ1-1, with 9 bases aligning to TRBD1. The germline CDR1 and CDR2 sequences are LNHDA and SQIVND (reference sequence). The CDR3 has 17 residues. The V segment lost 6 bases and the J segment 0 bases; nucleotides outside the gene matches: 11. Here the CDR3 DNA reads TGTGCCAGTAGGCCAAGGACAGGGGATGGGTTGAACACTGAAGCTTTCTTT. Amino acid sequence: CASRPRTGDGLNTEAFF.

DNA for the CDR3: TGTGCCAGCAGTTCCCGACTAGCGGGGGGGACAACTAATGAAAAACTGTTTTTT. Translated: CASSSRLAGGTTNEKLFF. This chain links TRBV27 with TRBJ1-4; D might be TRBD1 (5 bases). Germline V CDR1 and CDR2: MNHEY, SMNVEV (reference sequence). CDR3 length: 18 amino acids. V gave up 4 bases and J gave up 0 bases, with 18 bases separating them.

The chain links TRBV19 to TRBJ2-5; possible D gene TRBD1, 5 bases. Trimming left V 6 bases short and J 7 bases short, with 15 bases between. The germline gives CDR1 LNHDA, CDR2 SQIVND (reference sequence). The CDR3 loop spans 13 amino acids. Written as DNA, the CDR3 is TGTGCCAGTAGGAACTCTGGGGCCAGGACCCAGTACTTC. Translated: CASRNSGARTQYF.

This clonotype came up many times. This chain joins TRBV3-1 and TRBJ2-1; D remains unclear. This CDR3 is built from 11 residues. The V end lost 1 base, the J end lost 15 bases, and 10 bases lay between the germline ends. Germline V gives CDR1 LGHDT, CDR2 YNNKEL (reference sequence). CDR3 amino acids: CASSQGVSWFF. The CDR3 bases are TGTGCCAGCAGCCAAGGCGTAAGTTGGTTCTTC.

This clonotype was seen repeatedly, ten times or more. The J gene is TRBJ1-2, the V gene TRBV20-1, with 7 bases lining up with TRBD1. The CDR3 sequence is 17 residues long. Germline V gene lookup returns CDR1 DFQATT and CDR2 SNEGSKA (reference sequence). V lost 0 bases and J lost 4; bases outside the gene matches: 14. CDR3 in DNA: TGCAGTGCTAGAGATCGACAGCATACAGGGGCTTCCTATGGCTACACCTTC. It encodes CSARDRQHTGASYGYTF.

This clonotype was found many times. The rearrangement uses TRBV10-3 and TRBJ2-1; TRBD1 matches at 12 bases. The trim removed 7 bases at V and 2 bases at J, leaving 12 bases unmatched. The CDR3 extends over 18 amino acids. In germline, CDR1 is ENHRY, CDR2 SYGVKD. CDR3 amino acids: CAITSGTGGPVTYNEQFF. The CDR3 nucleotides are TGTGCCATCACCTCCGGGACAGGGGGCCCCGTTACCTACAATGAGCAGTTCTTC.

This clonotype appeared many times. The chain has TRBV12-3 or TRBV12-4 and TRBJ2-5, with 7 positions matching TRBD2. This CDR3 has 16 residues. Unmatched junction bases numbered 9, after V lost 3 bases and J lost 2 bases. As DNA, the CDR3 is TGTGCCAGCAGTTTTTCCCCCGGGACTAATCAAGAGACCCAGTACTTC. The encoded protein is CASSFSPGTNQETQYF.

About this clonotype itself: This may come from a read error, since a much larger clone is one base off. The CDR3 ends on some other residue instead of the conserved phenylalanine or tryptophan, so this is likely a read error. The gene calls are TRBV6-5 and TRBJ2-3; D may be TRBD1 (5 bases). Trimming pared 6 bases from V and 0 bases from J, leaving 13 bases between. Germline CDR1 reads MNHEY; CDR2 reads SVGAGI. There are 15 residues in the CDR3. In nucleotides, the CDR3 is TGTGCCAGCAGCCACCAGGGTACTAGCACAGATACGCAGTATCTT. Amino acid sequence: CASSHQGTSTDTQYL.

The rearrangement joins TRBV5-4 to TRBJ2-3; 7 bases are a match to TRBD1. V shed 4 bases, J shed 1 base, and the junction held 9 bases outside the gene matches. The CDR3 extends over 16 amino acids. CDR1 and CDR2 from the germline V gene are SGHNT and YYREEE (reference sequence). The CDR3 coding sequence is TGTGCCAGCAGCGTTACAGGGGCCGCGGGCACAGATACGCAGTATTTT. Translation gives CASSVTGAAGTDTQYF.

This clonotype appeared many times. The chain employs TRBV9 and TRBJ2-5, with TRBD2 matching 13 bases. Germline values: CDR1 SGDLS, CDR2 YYNGEE. The J segment lost 2 bases and the V segment lost 2 bases, leaving 3 bases of the junction unmatched. The CDR3 has 16 residues. The CDR3 DNA follows: TGTGCCAGCAGCGTCACACTAGCGGGGGGGCAAGAGACCCAGTACTTC. Its translation is CASSVTLAGGQETQYF.

V is TRBV29-1 and J is TRBJ2-1; the match to TRBD2 covers 8 bases. The CDR3 spans 15 residues. From germline, CDR1 is SQVTM and CDR2 ANQGSEA. V shed 6 bases and J 4 bases; nucleotides not matched to a gene: 11. CDR3 sequence (DNA): TGCAGCGTAGGGACGGGGGGGCCCTCGTACAATGAGCAGTTCTTC. It encodes CSVGTGGPSYNEQFF.

This clonotype showed up many times. The chain is built from TRBV4-2 and TRBJ2-5, with D perhaps TRBD1 or TRBD2 (6 bases each). V was cut by 5 bases and J by 4 bases, with 17 bases left in between. The CDR3 extends over 15 amino acids. Germline CDR1 reads LGHNA; CDR2 reads YNFKEQ. The CDR3 protein is CASSYRDGGGETQYF. Written as DNA, the CDR3 is TGTGCCAGCAGCTACCGGGACGGAGGGGGAGAGACCCAGTACTTC.